This record covers a single T cell receptor (beta chain). Per the original methods: Scientists estimated how many nucleated cells there were by amplifying reference gene primers. TCRdb's table, derived via immunoSEQ multiplex PCR, lists solely in-frame clones and lacks some. The V and J calls and clone size are taken from that table; D and trimming were inferred from the DNA. The repertoire holds fewer than 200,000 clones, with 85% to 90% as singletons. This entry is derived from a study of blood T cell repertoires in COVID-19. Study summary: Acute and convalescent COVID-19 samples came from the United States, Italy and Spain. Sources were T cells, B-cell-depleted T cells, or PBMCs; the material itself was cDNA or gDNA.

Germline V CDR1 and CDR2: MNHEY, SVGAGI. CDR3 length equals 16 residues. V was clipped by 0 bases and J by 4 bases; unmatched bases: 6. Patients of the Seattle cohort, enrolled during active infection, were followed longitudinally. The source of this sequence is a woman aged 80 or over with COVID-19, enrolled during active disease. The J gene is TRBJ1-5, the V gene TRBV6-5; TRBD1 agrees at 7 bases. The specimen was peripheral blood. CDR3 protein: CASSYSYRGRNQPQHF. The CDR3, as DNA: TGTGCCAGCAGTTACTCCTACAGGGGAAGAAATCAGCCCCAGCATTTT.